This TCR beta chain stems from a study of T cells after posttransplantation cyclophosphamide. Regarding the study as a whole: Blood and skin or GI T cell repertoires showed limited TRB overlap. After PTCy, TRB diversity resembled that of CNI/methotrexate controls. Later blood repertoires were often dominated by clones from the donor CD8+ memory compartment.

A marrow graft followed busulfan-fludarabine conditioning, with cyclophosphamide on days +3 and +4. Germline V gives CDR1 MDHEN, CDR2 SYDVKM. Trimming at V came to 4 bases and at J to 10 bases, leaving 16 bases not matched to a gene. The CDR3 has 17 residues. Assay: immunoSEQ multiplex PCR; the TCRdb copy retains only in-frame clones and omits some. The specimen gives approximately 13,000 clones without singletons; the ten biggest hold more than 25%. This clone has only a few counts. Its antigen is not identified. The rearrangement joins TRBV28 to TRBJ1-6; 7 bases are shared with TRBD1. This sequence originates from a female patient in her forties or fifties who received an allogeneic stem cell transplant from an unrelated donor, was CMV-positive, and had acute GVHD only. A share of the T cells may be of graft donor origin. The sample was PBMCs, taken after allogeneic stem cell transplant with posttransplant cyclophosphamide. In DNA, the CDR3 is TGTGCCAGCAGTTCCCCAAAAATACAGGGGAAGGGCTCACCCCTCCACTTT. Amino acids: CASSSPKIQGKGSPLHF.